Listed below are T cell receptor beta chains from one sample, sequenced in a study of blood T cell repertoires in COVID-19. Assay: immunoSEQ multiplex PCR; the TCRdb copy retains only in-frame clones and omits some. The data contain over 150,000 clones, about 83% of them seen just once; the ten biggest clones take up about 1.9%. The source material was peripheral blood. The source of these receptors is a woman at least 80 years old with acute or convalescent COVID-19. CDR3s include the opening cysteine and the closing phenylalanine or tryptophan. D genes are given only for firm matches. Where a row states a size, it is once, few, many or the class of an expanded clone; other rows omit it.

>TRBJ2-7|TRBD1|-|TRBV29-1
CSVGTGHEQYF
TGCAGCGTTGGGACAGGTCACGAGCAGTACTTC
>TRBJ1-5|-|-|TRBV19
CASSLTAGGGQPQHF
TGTGCCAGTAGTTTAACAGCCGGGGGAGGTCAGCCCCAGCATTTT
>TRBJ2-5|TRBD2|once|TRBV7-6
CASSFGLAGGSLGETQYF
TGTGCCAGCAGCTTTGGACTAGCGGGGGGGAGCTTAGGAGAGACCCAGTACTTC
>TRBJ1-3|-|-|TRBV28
CASRPAAGNTIYF
TGTGCCAGCAGACCCGCGGCGGGAAACACCATATATTTT
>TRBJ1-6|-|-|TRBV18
CASSPGGVSPLHF
TGTGCCAGCTCACCCGGAGGGGTTTCACCCCTCCACTTT
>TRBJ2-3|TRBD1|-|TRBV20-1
CSASIGTGPTDTQYF
TGCAGTGCTAGTATTGGGACAGGGCCCACAGATACGCAGTATTTT
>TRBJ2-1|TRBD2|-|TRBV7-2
CASSPGSSGYNEQFF
TGTGCCAGCAGCCCAGGGTCTAGCGGATACAATGAGCAGTTCTTC
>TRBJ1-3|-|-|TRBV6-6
CASGGGTGNTIYF
TGTGCCAGCGGGGGAGGAACCGGAAACACCATATATTTT
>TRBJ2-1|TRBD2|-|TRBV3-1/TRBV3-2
CASSQGREGEQFF
TGTGCCAGCAGCCAAGGCCGGGAGGGTGAGCAGTTCTTC
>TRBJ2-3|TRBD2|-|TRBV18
CASSPMGTMTDTQYF
TGTGCCAGCTCCCCGATGGGGACTATGACAGATACGCAGTATTTT
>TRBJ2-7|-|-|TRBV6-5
CASSQQGSGEQYF
TGTGCCAGCAGTCAACAGGGTAGTGGCGAGCAGTACTTC
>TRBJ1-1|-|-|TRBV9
CASSRDPLLTEAFF
TGTGCCAGCAGCCGGGATCCCCTGCTCACTGAAGCTTTCTTT
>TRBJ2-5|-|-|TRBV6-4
CANHKSTGTQYF
TGTGCCAACCACAAGTCCACGGGGACCCAGTACTTC
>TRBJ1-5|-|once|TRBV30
CAWSGTGGQPQHF
TGTGCCTGGAGTGGGACGGGGGGTCAGCCCCAGCATTTT
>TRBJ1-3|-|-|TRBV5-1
CASSLISGSGNTIYF
TGCGCCAGCAGCTTAATCTCAGGCAGTGGAAACACCATATATTTT
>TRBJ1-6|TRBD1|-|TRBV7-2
CASSLTGANSPLHF
TGTGCCAGCAGCTTAACAGGGGCTAATTCACCCCTCCACTTT
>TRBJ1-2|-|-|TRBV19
CASHPLDSHYYGYTF
TGTGCCAGTCATCCGTTAGACAGCCACTACTATGGCTACACCTTC
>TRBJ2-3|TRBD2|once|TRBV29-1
CSVQELAGTSGRGLDTQYF
TGCAGCGTTCAAGAACTCGCCGGGACTAGCGGGAGAGGTTTGGATACGCAGTATTTT
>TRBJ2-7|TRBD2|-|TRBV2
CASSEGTRWEQYF
TGTGCCAGCAGTGAGGGGACTAGGTGGGAGCAGTACTTC
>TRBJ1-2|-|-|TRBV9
CASSLQGNYGYTF
TGTGCCAGCAGTCTACAGGGTAACTATGGCTACACCTTC
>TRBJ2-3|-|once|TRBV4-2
CASSQDGGSPGTDTQYF
TGTGCCAGCAGCCAAGATGGGGGGTCCCCCGGCACAGATACGCAGTATTTT
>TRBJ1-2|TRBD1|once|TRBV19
CASRSSQGGYGYTF
TGTGCCAGTAGGAGCTCACAGGGGGGCTATGGCTACACCTTC
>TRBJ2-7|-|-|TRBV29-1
CSVEDSRYEQYF
TGCAGCGTTGAAGACAGTCGCTACGAGCAGTACTTC
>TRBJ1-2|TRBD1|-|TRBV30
CAWSEGTGGAGYGYTF
TGTGCCTGGAGCGAGGGGACAGGGGGCGCGGGCTATGGCTACACCTTC
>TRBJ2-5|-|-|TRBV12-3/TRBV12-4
CASSFMGRETQYF
TGTGCCAGCAGTTTTATGGGCAGGGAGACCCAGTACTTC
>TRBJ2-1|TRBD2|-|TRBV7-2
CASSLAQGGYNEQFF
TGTGCCAGCAGCTTAGCCCAGGGAGGGTACAATGAGCAGTTCTTC
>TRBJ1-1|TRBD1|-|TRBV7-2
CASSLLGQGTEAFF
TGTGCCAGCAGCTTACTTGGACAGGGGACTGAAGCTTTCTTT
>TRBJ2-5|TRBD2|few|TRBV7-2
CASSLVGGRTQYF
TGTGCCAGCAGCTTAGTCGGCGGGAGGACCCAGTACTTC
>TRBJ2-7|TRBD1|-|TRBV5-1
CASRPGTGMYEQYF
TGCGCCAGCAGGCCCGGGACAGGGATGTACGAGCAGTACTTC
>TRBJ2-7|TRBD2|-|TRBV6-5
CASSQLAGRYEQYF
TGTGCCAGCAGCCAACTAGCGGGGAGGTACGAGCAGTACTTC
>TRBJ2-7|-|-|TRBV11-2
CASSQGLVTYEQYF
TGTGCCAGCAGCCAGGGGCTGGTGACCTACGAGCAGTACTTC
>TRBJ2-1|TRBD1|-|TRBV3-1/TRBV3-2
CASSLYGQGAWEQFF
TGTGCCAGCAGCCTCTACGGACAGGGGGCGTGGGAGCAGTTCTTC
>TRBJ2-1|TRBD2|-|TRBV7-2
CASSPSGGAQFF
TGTGCCAGCAGCCCGTCCGGGGGGGCGCAGTTCTTC
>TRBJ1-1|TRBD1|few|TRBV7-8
CASSFRGQGAEAFF
TGTGCCAGCAGCTTTAGGGGACAGGGTGCTGAAGCTTTCTTT
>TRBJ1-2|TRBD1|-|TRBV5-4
CASSSGQGGGYTF
TGTGCCAGCAGCTCGGGACAGGGGGGTGGCTACACCTTC
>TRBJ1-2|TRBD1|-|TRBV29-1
CSVEGGTGPSYGYTF
TGCAGCGTTGAAGGGGGGACAGGGCCTAGCTATGGCTACACCTTC
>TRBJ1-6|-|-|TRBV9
CASSVREGYNSPLHF
TGTGCCAGCAGCGTAAGGGAGGGATATAATTCACCCCTCCACTTT
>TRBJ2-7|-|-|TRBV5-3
CARPNGQCSYEQYF
TGTGCCAGACCTAACGGACAGTGCTCCTACGAGCAGTACTTC
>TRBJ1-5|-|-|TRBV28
CASSLGGATNQPQHF
TGTGCCAGCAGTCTGGGGGGGGCGACCAATCAGCCCCAGCATTTT
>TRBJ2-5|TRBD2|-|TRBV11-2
CASSRRTSGGQETQYF
TGTGCCAGCAGCCGCCGGACTAGCGGGGGCCAAGAGACCCAGTACTTC
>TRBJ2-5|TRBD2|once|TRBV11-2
CASSYGGTSGSRGKTQYF
TGTGCCAGCAGCTATGGGGGGACTAGCGGATCCAGGGGAAAGACCCAGTACTTC
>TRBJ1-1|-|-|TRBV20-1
CSARRTEAFF
TGCAGTGCTAGGCGCACTGAAGCTTTCTTT
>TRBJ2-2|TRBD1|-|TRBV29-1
CSVGMQGASTGELFF
TGCAGCGTTGGGATGCAGGGGGCGTCGACCGGGGAGCTGTTTTTT
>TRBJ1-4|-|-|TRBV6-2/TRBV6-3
CASSYRDSAGGEKLFF
TGTGCCAGCAGTTACCGGGATTCGGCCGGAGGTGAAAAACTGTTTTTT
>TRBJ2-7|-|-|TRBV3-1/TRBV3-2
CASSQLGSEQYF
TGTGCCAGCAGCCAATTGGGGAGCGAGCAGTACTTC
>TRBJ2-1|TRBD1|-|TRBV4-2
CASSQVLDRDHEQFF
TGTGCCAGCAGCCAAGTTCTGGACAGGGACCATGAGCAGTTCTTC
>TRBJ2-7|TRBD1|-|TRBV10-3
CAISETGGYYEQYF
TGTGCCATCAGTGAGACAGGGGGCTACTACGAGCAGTACTTC
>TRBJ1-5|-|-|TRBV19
CASSINVAPQHF
TGTGCCAGTAGTATCAACGTGGCGCCCCAGCATTTT